These 16 T cell receptor beta chains were sequenced from one sample in a study of T cell repertoires in cytomegalovirus infection. Their target antigens are unknown. MiXCR, applied by TCRdb to the reads, yields one record per CDR3 protein. Here the sample spans hundreds of thousands of distinct CDR3 sequences, almost 30% being singletons. The sequences come from cultured PBMCs, collected from culture after CMV antigen stimulation. Source of these receptors: a human donor in good health (CMV status not recorded). Some clones in this sample may be carry-over from other donors' samples.

The rearrangement joins TRBV10-3 to TRBJ2-6; no clear D gene. This CDR3 contains 16 residues. The V gene's germline CDR1 is ENHRY and CDR2 SYGVKD. V was shortened by 4 bases and J by 4 bases, with 14 bases between the two germline ends. The CDR3 reads CAISVGVGLGANVLTF. The CDR3 coding sequence is TGTGCCATCAGTGTAGGTGTTGGCCTGGGGGCCAACGTCCTGACTTTC.

The J gene is TRBJ2-1, the V gene TRBV12-3 or TRBV12-4, with 8 bases fitting TRBD1. The V segment lost 5 bases and the J segment 0 bases; nucleotides outside the gene matches: 6. CDR3 length: 16 residues. As DNA, the CDR3 is TGTGCCAGCAGTGACAGGGGCCCAAGCTCCTACAATGAGCAGTTCTTC. It codes for CASSDRGPSSYNEQFF.

This clonotype was counted only a few times. The chain combines TRBV7-2 with TRBJ2-2, with TRBD2 matching over 8 bases. V lost 1 base, J lost 1 base, and 5 bases stayed unmatched. The CDR3 length is 17 residues. Looked up from germline, CDR1 is SGHTA and CDR2 is FQGNSA. In DNA, the CDR3 is TGTGCCAGCAGCTTAGATTACCTAGCGGGGAACACCGGGGAGCTGTTTTTT. It encodes CASSLDYLAGNTGELFF.

This clonotype was observed a handful of times. The V gene is TRBV2, the J gene TRBJ1-5; possible D gene TRBD1, 6 bases. The CDR3 is made up of 13 amino acids. Germline V gives CDR1 SNHLY, CDR2 FYNNEI. V was cut by 4 bases and J by 5 bases, with 9 bases left in between. CDR3 region: CASSGQVYQPQHF. For the CDR3, the DNA is TGTGCCAGCAGTGGACAGGTTTATCAGCCCCAGCATTTT.

This sequence joins TRBV25-1 and TRBJ1-1, with D tentatively TRBD1 (6 bases). The CDR3 has 14 residues. V was shortened by 4 bases and J by 6 bases, with 15 bases between the two germline ends. Germline values: CDR1 MGHDK, CDR2 SYGVNS. The CDR3 sequence: CASSVGGAVPEAFF. CDR3 nucleotide sequence: TGTGCCAGCAGTGTCGGGGGGGCAGTGCCTGAAGCTTTCTTT.

In this sample, this clonotype turned up many times. This sequence joins TRBV2 and TRBJ2-6; D might be TRBD1 or TRBD2, each matching 5 bases. Trimming took 5 bases from V and 0 from J, leaving 11 bases between them. This CDR3 is 16 amino acids long. The germline CDR1 and CDR2 sequences are SNHLY and FYNNEI. The CDR3 DNA is TGTGCCAGCAGTTGGGACGGACGCTCTGGGGCCAACGTCCTGACTTTC. Translation: CASSWDGRSGANVLTF.

This clonotype appeared many times. This chain links TRBV7-2 with TRBJ2-1; 7 bases line up with TRBD1. The CDR3 length is 14 residues. Germline assignment: CDR1 SGHTA and CDR2 FQGNSA. Unmatched junction bases numbered 5, after V lost 4 bases and J lost 5 bases. DNA for the CDR3: TGTGCCAGCAGCTCGCCGGGACAGCACAATGAGCAGTTCTTC. This translates into CASSSPGQHNEQFF.

The V and J genes are TRBV18 and TRBJ1-2; 8 bases fit TRBD1. Losses at the gene ends were 3 bases for V and 2 bases for J; bases not matched to a gene: 2. This CDR3 contains 14 residues. Looked up from germline, CDR1 is KGHSH and CDR2 is LQKENI. The CDR3 is CASSPWDRNYGYTF. The CDR3 nucleotides are TGTGCCAGCTCACCTTGGGACAGGAACTATGGCTACACCTTC.

This clonotype was seen only a few times. CDR3 nucleotide sequence: TGTGCCAGCAGCCCGGGAGGCTGGCTGCTAACTGAAGCTTTCTTT. Translation gives CASSPGGWLLTEAFF. This chain links TRBV12-3 or TRBV12-4 with TRBJ1-1; D uncertain. V lost 6 bases and J lost 5, with 19 bases in between. The CDR3 contains 15 residues.

This clonotype was recorded many times. One end of the junction is discordant with germline, which a read error may explain. The chain employs TRBV6-1 and TRBJ1-2; TRBD1 might be the D (5 bases). Germline values: CDR1 MNHNS, CDR2 SASEGT. This CDR3 comprises 8 residues. The CDR3 DNA is TGTGCCAGCGAACGGGGCCACTTC. Its translation: CASERGHF.

V gene TRBV24-1 combines with J gene TRBJ2-5; TRBD1 might be the D (6 bases). The length of the CDR3 is 14 residues. V was clipped by 1 base and J by 2 bases, with 7 bases between them. Germline V lookup: CDR1 KGHDR, CDR2 SFDVKD. CDR3 DNA: TGTGCCACCAGTGATTTCAGGGGACAAGAGACCCAGTACTTC. Translation: CATSDFRGQETQYF.

This clonotype was counted a few times. The chain uses TRBV3-1 and TRBJ1-1, with TRBD1 as a possible D gene (6 bases). Trimming took off 2 bases at V and 4 bases at J, with 14 bases between the two ends. Germline V lookup: CDR1 LGHDT, CDR2 YNNKEL (reference sequence). CDR3 length: 15 residues. CDR3 region: CASSQRTDLGTEAFF. DNA of the CDR3: TGTGCCAGCAGCCAAAGGACAGACCTGGGCACTGAAGCTTTCTTT.

This clonotype was seen a single time. The chain couples TRBV7-9 to TRBJ1-1; D ambiguous. The CDR3 runs 13 residues. Trimming stripped 5 bases from V and 3 bases from J, with 10 bases between. The germline CDR1 and CDR2 sequences are SEHNR and FQNEAQ (reference sequence). CDR3 sequence reads: CASSDPTDTEAFF. The DNA of the CDR3 is TGTGCCAGCAGCGACCCTACGGACACTGAAGCTTTCTTT.

The chain joins TRBV14 to TRBJ2-7; tentative D call: TRBD1 (5 bases). Germline CDR1 and CDR2: SGHDN and FVKESK. V was clipped by 3 bases and J by 6 bases, with 24 bases between them. This CDR3 is built from 17 residues. DNA for the CDR3: TGTGCCAGCAGCCACTTCCCTGGCAGGGAAGGTTTTGGCGAGCAGTACTTC. It codes for CASSHFPGREGFGEQYF.

The gene calls are TRBV6-6 and TRBJ2-1, with TRBD1 identical over 9 bases. With 4 bases clipped from V and 3 bases from J, the junction kept 13 bases outside the gene matches. This CDR3 has 18 residues. The germline CDR1 and CDR2 sequences are MNHNY and SVGAGI (reference sequence). In nucleotides, the CDR3 is TGTGCCAGCAGTTCGAAAATCCCCGGGACAGGGCTCTACAATGAGCAGTTCTTC. Translating it yields CASSSKIPGTGLYNEQFF.

The V gene is TRBV5-1, the J gene TRBJ1-2; TRBD1 might be the D (6 bases). This CDR3 contains 14 residues. Germline values: CDR1 SGHRS, CDR2 YFSETQ. V was cut by 4 bases and J by 8 bases, with 18 bases left in between. DNA of the CDR3: TGCGCCAGCAGCGGCGGGACAAACCCAGGGGGCTACACCTTC. It is translated as CASSGGTNPGGYTF.